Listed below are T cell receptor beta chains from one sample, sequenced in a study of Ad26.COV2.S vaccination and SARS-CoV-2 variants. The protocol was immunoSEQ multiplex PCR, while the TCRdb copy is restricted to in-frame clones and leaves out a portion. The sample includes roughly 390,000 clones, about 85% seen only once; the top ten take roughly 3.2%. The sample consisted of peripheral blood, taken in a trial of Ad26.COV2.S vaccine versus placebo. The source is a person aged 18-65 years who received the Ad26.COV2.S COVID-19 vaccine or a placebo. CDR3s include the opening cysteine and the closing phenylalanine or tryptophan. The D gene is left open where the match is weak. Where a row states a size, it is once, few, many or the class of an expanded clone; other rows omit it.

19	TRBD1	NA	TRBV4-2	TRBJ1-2	TGTGCCAGCAGCCAAGAGTACTTCCGGGGGACAGGGGGGAACTATGGCTACACCTTC	CASSQEYFRGTGGNYGYTF
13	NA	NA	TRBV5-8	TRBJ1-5	TGTGCCAGCAGCAGGGGGGGCAATCAGCCCCAGCATTTT	CASSRGGNQPQHF
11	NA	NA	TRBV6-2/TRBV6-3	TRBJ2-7	TGTGCCAGCAGTTACGCCGGTCAGCAGTACTTC	CASSYAGQQYF
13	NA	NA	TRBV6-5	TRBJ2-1	TGTGCCAGCAGCTCAGGCTCCTACAATGAGCAGTTCTTC	CASSSGSYNEQFF
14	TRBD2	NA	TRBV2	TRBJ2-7	TGTGCCAGCAGTGTCGGGGGGATGACCTACGAGCAGTACTTC	CASSVGGMTYEQYF
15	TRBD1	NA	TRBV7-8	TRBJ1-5	TGTGCCAGCAGCCCGGGGACAGGGAGAAATCAGCCCCAGCATTTT	CASSPGTGRNQPQHF
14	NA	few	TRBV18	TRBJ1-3	TGTGCCAGCTCACTCGCTGACTCTGGAAACACCATATATTTT	CASSLADSGNTIYF
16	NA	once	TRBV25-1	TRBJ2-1	TGTGCCAGCAGTGAAGTAGGGGGGGGCTCCTACAATGAGCAGTTCTTC	CASSEVGGGSYNEQFF
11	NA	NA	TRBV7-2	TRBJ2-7	TGTGCCAGCAGCTCAAGGGACGAGCAGTACTTC	CASSSRDEQYF
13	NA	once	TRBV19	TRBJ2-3	TGTGCCAGTAGTAGTCAGCCCACAGATACGCAGTATTTT	CASSSQPTDTQYF
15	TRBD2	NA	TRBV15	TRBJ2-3	TGTGCCACCAGTCCCCGGGGGGGTAGCACAGATACGCAGTATTTT	CATSPRGGSTDTQYF
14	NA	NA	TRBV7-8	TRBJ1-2	TGTGCCAGCAGCTTGGGCAGAACTAACTATGGCTACACCTTC	CASSLGRTNYGYTF
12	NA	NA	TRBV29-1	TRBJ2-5	TGCAGCGTTGGCGAAATCGAAGAGACCCAGTACTTC	CSVGEIEETQYF
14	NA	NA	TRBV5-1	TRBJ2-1	TGCGCCAGCAGCTTGGGGTCGAGGAGGGATGAGCAGTTCTTC	CASSLGSRRDEQFF
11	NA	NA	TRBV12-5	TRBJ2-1	TGTGCTAGTGCCCGGGGGCCCCAGGGGTTCTTC	CASARGPQGFF
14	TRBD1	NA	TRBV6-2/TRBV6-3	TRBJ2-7	TGTGCCAGCAGCCGCGGACAGGGGGTCTACGAGCAGTACTTC	CASSRGQGVYEQYF
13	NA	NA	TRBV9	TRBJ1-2	TGTGCCAGCAGCGTAGTTCCCTATGATGGCTACACCTTC	CASSVVPYDGYTF
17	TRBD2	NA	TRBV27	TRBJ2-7	TGTGCCAGCAGTGCACCCCGGACTAGCGGGGCGTCCTACGAGCAGTACTTC	CASSAPRTSGASYEQYF
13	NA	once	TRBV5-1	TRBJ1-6	TGCGCCAGCGCGACAGCTGATAATTCACCCCTCCACTTT	CASATADNSPLHF